What follows is one TCR beta chain and its context. In this sample, this clonotype turned up a few times. No cognate antigen has been identified for it. No base quality information exists; no much larger clone differs at one position. PBMCs were isolated by Ficoll-Paque density gradient centrifugation. The instrument was an Illumina NovaSeq 6000. cDNA libraries for TCRalpha and TCRbeta were prepared by 5'RACE using constant-segment primers, with sample barcodes and unique molecular identifiers added. RNA was extracted from every sample with Trizol reagent. Libraries were amplified in two PCR steps, with a second sample barcode and Illumina TruSeq adapters added in the second step. Sequencing of libraries was performed on an Illumina NovaSeq with 2 x 150 bp paired-end reads. In the authors' own workflow: The reads were demultiplexed and collapsed into UMI-guided consensus sequences using migec v1.2.7. Using mixcr v2.1.11, UMI consensuses were aligned to TRA and TRB V and J templates and then assembled into clonotypes. A clonotype was counted as expanded or contracted only when both edgeR and NoisET called the clonotype significant, with the noise models trained on biological replicates. For edgeR calls, the thresholds were a false discovery rate-adjusted p below 0.01 and a log2 fold-change of 1. As an exploratory analysis of dynamics, max-normalized trajectories of the 1000 most abundant clonotypes were examined with PCA combined with hierarchical clustering. Each responding clone was given a CD4 or CD8 phenotype based on the CD4+ and CD8+ repertoires, which had been sequenced separately. TCRdb reanalyzed the raw reads on its own, using fastp at Q25 for trimming and MiXCR for clone calling, and kept in-frame beta chains. Each CDR3 protein appears once, grouped with its most common genes and DNA. V and J calls and clone size were set by TCRdb, not the authors. The sample profile shows roughly 50,000 distinct CDR3 sequences; over 7.5% of them were found once. In total, the top ten clones hold more than 0.95% of the sample.

This entry belongs to a study of T-cell memory formation after mild COVID-19 (dated by TCRdb to the early 2020s). For the wider study: Most TCR sequence clusters were specific to one of the two donors. In a couple of donors, T-cell clones that expanded and contracted after mild COVID-19 were tracked by sequencing TCRalpha and TCRbeta repertoires over time. Two young, previously healthy adult volunteers made up the cohort, one male and one female. Overall study results and their limits: The detection of some responding clones in pre-infection memory suggests that pre-existing cross-reactive memory T cells joined the SARS-CoV-2 response. Contracting CD4+ clones were located mainly in the CM and EM memory subsets, whereas CD8+ clones were found to be enriched in EMRA. Balanced CD4/CD8 phenotypes were observed for clones contracting from day 15 to 85, whereas a bias towards CD4+ was observed for a second wave of clones expanding from day 15 to 37. The second-wave clones that peaked on day 37 were not confirmed to be SARS-CoV-2 specific. The study included only a couple of mild cases, and larger cohorts that include severe cases with pre-infection samples were judged to be necessary.

The germline V gene sets CDR1 to SNHLY and CDR2 to FYNNEI. V is clipped by 8 bases and J by 6 bases, and the sequence between their germline boundaries is 17 bases long. The CDR3, from cysteine to valine, totals 13 residues. Only CDR3 DNA remains: 39 bases, in frame from the first base. Sequencing was carried out using PBMCs or a T cell subset sorted from them (not recorded which). This chain joins TRBV2 to TRBJ2-7; the D gene is perhaps TRBD2, on 5 matching bases. This clonotype originated in a young man who had mild COVID-19 (a few samples of this study predate the infection). The sample titles of this study are shuffled in the database, so cell type and time point are left out; the donor was told from shared clones. The CDR3 sequence is CASSIQLDLEQYV. The DNA sequence is TGTGCCAGCTCGATTCAACTAGATCTCGAGCAGTACGTC.